This T cell receptor beta chain was found in a study of early T cells in non-severe SARS-CoV-2 infection. Study-level information: Alpha and beta chains were unpaired, from unsorted whole-blood bulk RNA.

Each CDR3 protein gets one entry after TCRdb re-called the 5' RACE reads with MiXCR. Among tens of thousands of distinct CDR3 sequences listed, approximately 5.9% were seen once. The sample holds many counts of this clonotype. The receptor comes from an adult who was a healthcare worker with PCR-confirmed SARS-CoV-2 infection or an uninfected control (not recorded which). The starting material was whole blood, obtained at baseline.

The CDR3 reads CSARDPLSQEQAKNIQYF. CDR3 bases: TGCAGTGCTAGAGACCCCTTGTCTCAGGAACAAGCCAAAAACATTCAGTACTTC. The genes are TRBV20-1 and TRBJ2-4, with D hard to call. Trimming took off 0 bases at V and 0 bases at J, with 18 bases between the two ends. Germline V CDR1 and CDR2: DFQATT, SNEGSKA (reference sequence). The CDR3 is 18 residues long.